The 28 T cell receptor beta chains below were found in one sample sequenced in a study of T-cell reconstitution after alpha-beta-depleted transplantation in children. Preparing the TCRbeta library involved the use of unique molecular identifiers. Via MiXCR, TCRdb re-called the PCR reads, giving one row per CDR3 protein. This table holds more than 45,000 distinct CDR3 sequences, roughly half found once. The sequenced sample was peripheral blood, obtained before TCRalphabeta/CD19-depleted stem cell transplant. These TCRs come from a boy younger than two with SCID, due to receive a stem cell transplant.

The rearrangement joins TRBV7-2 to TRBJ2-7; D might be TRBD1 or TRBD2, each matching 5 bases. Trimming took off 5 bases at V and 4 bases at J, with 12 bases between the two ends. The CDR3 runs 13 residues. Germline assignment: CDR1 SGHTA and CDR2 FQGNSA. The DNA for the CDR3 is TGTGCCAGCAGCGCAGTGAGGGGTTACGAGCAGTACTTC. It specifies CASSAVRGYEQYF.

The V gene is TRBV27, the J gene TRBJ1-5; 7 positions match TRBD1. Per the germline V gene, CDR1 is MNHEY and CDR2 is SMNVEV (reference sequence). V shed 5 bases and J 7 bases; nucleotides not matched to a gene: 8. The CDR3 consists of 14 residues. In DNA, the CDR3 is TGTGCCAGCAGTCAATGGACAGGTGAACAGCCCCAGCATTTT. Its translation: CASSQWTGEQPQHF.

This rearrangement joins TRBV10-2 to TRBJ2-7, with D maybe TRBD1 (6 bases). Germline loops: CDR1 WSHSY, CDR2 SAAADI. The CDR3 spans 15 residues. V lost 8 bases and J lost 3, with 20 bases in between. CDR3 sequence (DNA): TGCGCCAGCGCATGGGACACCATATGGGGCTACGAGCAGTACTTC. It specifies CASAWDTIWGYEQYF.

The J gene is TRBJ2-1, the V gene TRBV28, with 10 nucleotides matching TRBD2. V gave up 8 bases and J gave up 4 bases; unmatched junction bases: 8. Germline CDR1 is MDHEN and CDR2 is SYDVKM. CDR3 length equals 15 residues. CDR3 in amino acids: CASRAGGPTYNEQFF. DNA of the CDR3: TGTGCCAGCCGAGCGGGGGGGCCCACGTACAATGAGCAGTTCTTC.

The chain uses TRBV20-1 and TRBJ2-7; D unresolved. This CDR3 contains 15 residues. V was cut by 0 bases and J by 0 bases, with 12 bases left in between. Per germline, CDR1 DFQATT and CDR2 SNEGSKA (reference sequence). This CDR3 reads CSARELKDLSYEQYF. The CDR3 DNA follows: TGCAGTGCTAGAGAGTTAAAGGACCTCTCCTACGAGCAGTACTTC.

This chain uses TRBV11-2 with TRBJ1-2; TRBD1 might be the D (5 bases). The CDR3 has 14 amino acids. The V end was cut by 1 base, the J end by 4 bases, with 10 bases between. CDR1 and CDR2 (germline): SGHAT, FQNNGV. As DNA, the CDR3 is TGTGCCAGCAGCTTAGGGCAGGGCGGCTATGGCTACACCTTC. Its protein is CASSLGQGGYGYTF.

This chain uses TRBV7-2 with TRBJ2-5; possibly TRBD1 for D (5 bases). The CDR3 runs to 13 residues. Trimming stripped 1 base from V and 4 bases from J, with 7 bases between. CDR1 and CDR2 from the germline V gene are SGHTA and FQGNSA. CDR3 coding DNA: TGTGCCAGCAGCTTAGACAGGATAGAGACCCAGTACTTC. It codes for CASSLDRIETQYF.

This clonotype appeared once. The V and J genes are TRBV20-1 and TRBJ2-4; D unresolved. This CDR3 is 13 amino acids long. Germline V gives CDR1 DFQATT, CDR2 SNEGSKA (reference sequence). V was trimmed by 5 bases and J by 0 bases, leaving 8 bases between them. CDR3 bases: TGCAGTGCTCGTAATATAGCCAAAAACATTCAGTACTTC. This sequence encodes CSARNIAKNIQYF.

V and J are TRBV6-1 and TRBJ1-5; D is possibly TRBD1 (5 bases). V gave up 5 bases and J gave up 1 base, with 15 bases separating them. Per the germline V gene, CDR1 is MNHNS and CDR2 is SASEGT. The CDR3 covers 16 residues. The CDR3 sequence: CASSPRGGASNQPQHF. CDR3 nucleotides: TGTGCCAGCAGTCCCCGGGGCGGTGCCAGCAATCAGCCCCAGCATTTT.

This clonotype came up a few times. The rearrangement joins TRBV7-2 to TRBJ2-1; TRBD2 is a possible D gene (5 bases). The germline V gene encodes CDR1 SGHTA and CDR2 FQGNSA. V lost 4 bases, J lost 6 bases, and 7 bases lay in between. This CDR3 is built from 12 residues. CDR3 residues: CASSSGSNEQFF. The CDR3 bases are TGTGCCAGCAGCTCGGGAAGCAATGAGCAGTTCTTC. The whole variable domain, remainder taken from reference TRBV7-2 and TRBJ2-1, is GAGVSQSPSNKVTEKGKDVELRCDPISGHTALYWYRQSLGQGLEFLIYFQGNSAPDKSGLPSDRFSAERTGGSVSTLTIQRTQQEDSAVYLCASSSGSNEQFFGPGTRLTVL.

The V call is TRBV6-5, the J call TRBJ2-7; D gene unclear. The CDR3 is made up of 14 amino acids. Germline values: CDR1 MNHEY, CDR2 SVGAGI. Deletions cut 0 bases from V and 5 bases from J, with 11 bases between. CDR3 DNA: TGTGCCAGCAGTTACTCGTGGGTGATACACGAGCAGTACTTC. It encodes CASSYSWVIHEQYF.

This chain connects TRBV7-2 to TRBJ2-7; TRBD1 matches 11 bases. The germline V gene has CDR1 SGHTA and CDR2 FQGNSA. With V trimmed by 8 bases and J by 4 bases, 7 bases remained unmatched. There are 14 residues in the CDR3. The CDR3 here is CASRPGTGGYEQYF. The CDR3 DNA reads as TGTGCCAGCCGACCCGGGACAGGGGGGTACGAGCAGTACTTC.

The chain joins TRBV5-1 to TRBJ2-1; D unclear. The length of the CDR3 is 14 residues. With 2 bases removed from V and 1 base from J, the gap between germline ends came to 7 bases. Germline CDR1 SGHRS, CDR2 YFSETQ. CDR3 protein: CASSFLESYNEQFF. The CDR3 DNA sequence: TGCGCCAGCAGCTTCCTGGAGTCCTACAATGAGCAGTTCTTC.

J is TRBJ1-5 and V is TRBV27; maybe TRBD1 (6 bases). The CDR3 is 14 residues long. The germline gives CDR1 MNHEY, CDR2 SMNVEV (reference sequence). Trimming left V 3 bases short and J 5 bases short, with 11 bases between. The CDR3 reads CASSFNRVHQPQHF. The CDR3 DNA sequence: TGTGCCAGCAGTTTCAACAGGGTCCATCAGCCCCAGCATTTT.

In this sample, this clonotype turned up a few times. The genes are TRBV20-1 and TRBJ1-5, with TRBD1 matching 7 bases. In germline, CDR1 is DFQATT, CDR2 SNEGSKA (reference sequence). The CDR3 has 14 residues. The J segment lost 7 bases and the V segment lost 3 bases, leaving 9 bases of the junction unmatched. The CDR3 region has the DNA TGCAGTGCTAGGGTGACCGACAGGGTGCAGCCCCAGCATTTT. Amino acid sequence: CSARVTDRVQPQHF.

This clonotype was picked up a small number of times. The V gene is TRBV6-1, the J gene TRBJ1-1; TRBD1 is a possible D gene (5 bases). The CDR3 totals 14 residues. CDR1 and CDR2 (germline): MNHNS, SASEGT. V lost 4 bases and J 4 bases, leaving 13 bases between the germline ends. CDR3 nucleotide sequence: TGTGCCAGCAGTGTTAATCGGGGCAGCACTGAAGCTTTCTTT. Amino acid sequence: CASSVNRGSTEAFF.

This clonotype showed up just a few times. The CDR3 region has the DNA TGTGCCAGCAGCTTGGGACTAGCGGGGGGGAGAACCTACGAGCAGTACTTC. Its translation: CASSLGLAGGRTYEQYF. The V call is TRBV7-2, the J call TRBJ2-7, with 16 bases matching TRBD2. Germline V lookup: CDR1 SGHTA, CDR2 FQGNSA. Trimming cost V 3 bases and J 2 bases; bases outside gene matches: 4. CDR3 size: 17 residues. The complete variable domain, with remaining parts taken from reference TRBV7-2 and TRBJ2-7, reads GAGVSQSPSNKVTEKGKDVELRCDPISGHTALYWYRQSLGQGLEFLIYFQGNSAPDKSGLPSDRFSAERTGGSVSTLTIQRTQQEDSAVYLCASSLGLAGGRTYEQYFGPGTRLTVT.

CDR3 sequence reads: CAIGQGVSTDTQYF. The CDR3 DNA follows: TGTGCCATCGGCCAGGGGGTCAGCACAGATACGCAGTATTTT. The chain is built from TRBV10-3 and TRBJ2-3, with TRBD1 matching 7 bases. The CDR3 length is 14 residues. Germline V gives CDR1 ENHRY, CDR2 SYGVKD. V was pared by 8 bases and J by 0 bases, with 5 bases of the junction left unmatched.

The table lists this clonotype with a few counts. V is TRBV7-9 and J is TRBJ2-7, with TRBD2 identical over 7 bases. CDR1 SEHNR and CDR2 FQNEAQ come from the germline V gene (reference sequence). This CDR3 has 13 residues. J lost 2 bases, V lost 10 bases, and 8 bases had no gene match. The DNA of the CDR3 is TGTGCCACCCGGAGCGGGGCCGCCTACGAGCAGTACTTC. Amino acids: CATRSGAAYEQYF.

This clonotype was counted between two and nine times. The rearrangement joins TRBV20-1 to TRBJ2-7; 8 bases line up with TRBD2. The CDR3 extends over 13 amino acids. With 3 bases clipped from V and 2 bases from J, the junction kept 3 bases outside the gene matches. Germline lookup yields CDR1 DFQATT and CDR2 SNEGSKA (reference sequence). The chain's CDR3 is CSARAGGTYEQYF. For the CDR3, the DNA is TGCAGTGCTAGGGCGGGGGGAACCTACGAGCAGTACTTC.

The gene calls are TRBV6-1 and TRBJ1-4; TRBD1 is a possible D gene (5 bases). The CDR3 has 16 residues. The V end was cut by 5 bases, the J end by 5 bases, with 18 bases between. The germline CDR1 and CDR2 sequences are MNHNS and SASEGT. CDR3 residues: CASSLPPGTSNEKLFF. The CDR3 coding sequence is TGTGCCAGCAGTCTTCCTCCCGGGACCTCCAATGAAAAACTGTTTTTT.

This chain connects TRBV14 to TRBJ2-1, with D maybe TRBD1 (6 bases). The CDR3 is 12 residues long. The V and J ends lost 3 bases and 8 bases respectively, with 8 bases between them. From germline, CDR1 is SGHDN and CDR2 FVKESK. Here the CDR3 reads CASSHGQHEQFF. For the CDR3, the DNA is TGTGCCAGCAGCCACGGACAGCATGAGCAGTTCTTC.

The chain is built from TRBV7-9 and TRBJ2-5; 8 bases line up with TRBD2. From germline, CDR1 is SEHNR and CDR2 FQNEAQ (reference sequence). The CDR3 covers 16 residues. V lost 8 bases and J lost 5; bases outside the gene matches: 16. The CDR3: CASVSRSGGTRETQYF. The CDR3 coding sequence is TGTGCCAGCGTGAGCCGATCGGGGGGGACGCGGGAGACCCAGTACTTC.

There are a few counts of this clonotype. V usage is TRBV5-1 and J usage is TRBJ1-2, with D unresolved. This CDR3 is 13 amino acids long. The germline CDR1 and CDR2 sequences are SGHRS and YFSETQ. V lost 4 bases, J lost 0 bases, and 7 bases lay in between. The chain's CDR3 is CASSEGTNYGYTF. The CDR3 region has the DNA TGCGCCAGCAGCGAGGGAACTAACTATGGCTACACCTTC.

V usage is TRBV20-1 and J usage is TRBJ1-1, with TRBD1 matching over 7 bases. V lost 6 bases to trimming and J lost 2 bases; unmatched junction nucleotides: 9. CDR1 DFQATT and CDR2 SNEGSKA come from the germline V gene (reference sequence). CDR3 length: 14 residues. The CDR3 here is CSAVEGARNTEAFF. In DNA form, the CDR3 reads TGCAGTGCCGTGGAGGGGGCGCGAAACACTGAAGCTTTCTTT.

The rearrangement uses TRBV7-9 and TRBJ1-6; no clear D gene. Germline loops: CDR1 SEHNR, CDR2 FQNEAQ (reference sequence). This CDR3 spans 11 amino acids. Trimming left V 5 bases short and J 16 bases short, with 12 bases between. The CDR3 sequence: CASSDETLLHF. CDR3 sequence (DNA): TGTGCCAGCAGCGACGAGACTCTACTCCACTTT.

The CDR3 nucleotides read TGCGCCAGCAGCCCTACTAGAGGCCCCTACAATGAGCAGTTCTTC. Its translation is CASSPTRGPYNEQFF. The gene calls are TRBV5-1 and TRBJ2-1; D is perhaps TRBD2 (5 bases). Trimming shortened V by 4 bases and J by 2 bases, and 13 bases separated the two germline ends. CDR1 is SGHRS and CDR2 is YFSETQ in the germline V gene. CDR3 length equals 15 residues.

J is TRBJ2-5 and V is TRBV3-1; D call uncertain. The CDR3 totals 13 residues. V was cut by 4 bases and J by 5 bases, with 11 bases left in between. Germline V gene lookup returns CDR1 LGHDT and CDR2 YNNKEL (reference sequence). The CDR3 nucleotides are TGTGCCAGCAGCCGTCTGACCCGGGAGACCCAGTACTTC. It yields the protein CASSRLTRETQYF.